This T cell receptor (beta chain) was sequenced in a study of technical replicates of blood from a handful of donors. Repertoires were generated with immunoSEQ multiplex PCR, while TCRdb's copy carries only in-frame clones and drops some. Of tens of thousands of clones in the sample, roughly 94% were seen once. This CDR3 contains 15 residues. V lost 7 bases to trimming and J lost 4 bases; unmatched junction nucleotides: 10. Germline V gene lookup returns CDR1 MNHNS and CDR2 SASEGT. The sequenced sample consisted of T cells isolated from PBMCs. The chain has TRBV6-1 and TRBJ2-5; 9 bases map to TRBD2. This clonotype originated in a human donor in good health. CDR3 sequence: CASTSLAGRRETQYF. CDR3 nucleotides: TGTGCCAGCACTTCGCTAGCGGGGAGGCGAGAGACCCAGTACTTC.